The clone carrying this T cell receptor (beta chain) has a count of ten or more. What it recognizes is unknown. With 2 bases removed from V and 7 bases from J, the gap between germline ends came to 12 bases. The CDR3 runs to 14 residues. This record belongs to a study of T cells in Graves' hyperthyroidism and ophthalmopathy. General study points: Most expanded thyroid clonotypes above 0.001 also appeared in blood.

Authors of the study amplified TCR beta CDR3 regions from RNA transcripts. First-round RT-PCR with HTBI primers amplified the TCR CDR3 region. MiXCR, run by TCRdb on the multiplex PCR reads, gives a single entry per CDR3 protein. Of fewer than 450,000 distinct CDR3 sequences listed, approximately 16% were seen once; the top ten hold approximately 19%. This chain links TRBV12-3 or TRBV12-4 with TRBJ1-5; D is unclear. The source is a woman in her sixties with Graves' ophthalmopathy. Sequencing input: blood. CDR3 sequence (DNA): TGTGCCAGCAGTTTAAAACAGCGGCTCCAGCCCCAGCATTTT. This codes for CASSLKQRLQPQHF.